This TCR beta chain was recorded in a study of cytomegalovirus exposure and HLA in healthy donors. Germline-derived CDR1 and CDR2 are SQVTM and ANQGSEA. The CDR3 is made up of 13 amino acids. Trimming pared 4 bases from V and 4 bases from J, leaving 13 bases between. PCR involved 60 Vbeta and 13 Jbeta primers. Produced via immunoSEQ multiplex PCR; TCRdb's table is partial and in-frame only. The repertoire has about 150,000 clones, about 80% of them found once; the top ten carry more than 10%. The J gene is TRBJ1-2, the V gene TRBV29-1; D may be TRBD1 (6 bases). The sequenced sample was PBMCs. The sequence was obtained from a man in his forties in good health and CMV-seropositive. The CDR3 DNA reads TGCAGCGTTGGGGGGGGACAAGGCTATGGCTACACCTTC. Encoded protein: CSVGGGQGYGYTF.